This TCR beta chain was retrieved from a study of PD-1 blockade in classical Hodgkin lymphoma. The CDR3 is made up of 12 amino acids. CDR1 is MNHEY, CDR2 SVGAGI, per germline. Deletions cut 5 bases from V and 4 bases from J, with 9 bases between. This clone was picked up many times. Relapses following autologous stem cell transplantation were seen in all patients, with brentuximab vedotin exposure varying. Only in-frame clones appear in the TCRdb table, and some are missing; sequencing was by immunoSEQ multiplex PCR. This sample has approximately 160,000 clones; under 85% occur once, and the top ten carry over 7.5%.

V and J are TRBV6-5 and TRBJ2-7; D uncertain. The origin of this receptor is a human donor with classical Hodgkin lymphoma. Sequencing used peripheral blood mononuclear cells (PBMCs), obtained before the second cycle of nivolumab. The CDR3 DNA is TGTGCCAGCAGTGAAGGTCGGTACGAGCAGTACTTC. Translating it yields CASSEGRYEQYF.